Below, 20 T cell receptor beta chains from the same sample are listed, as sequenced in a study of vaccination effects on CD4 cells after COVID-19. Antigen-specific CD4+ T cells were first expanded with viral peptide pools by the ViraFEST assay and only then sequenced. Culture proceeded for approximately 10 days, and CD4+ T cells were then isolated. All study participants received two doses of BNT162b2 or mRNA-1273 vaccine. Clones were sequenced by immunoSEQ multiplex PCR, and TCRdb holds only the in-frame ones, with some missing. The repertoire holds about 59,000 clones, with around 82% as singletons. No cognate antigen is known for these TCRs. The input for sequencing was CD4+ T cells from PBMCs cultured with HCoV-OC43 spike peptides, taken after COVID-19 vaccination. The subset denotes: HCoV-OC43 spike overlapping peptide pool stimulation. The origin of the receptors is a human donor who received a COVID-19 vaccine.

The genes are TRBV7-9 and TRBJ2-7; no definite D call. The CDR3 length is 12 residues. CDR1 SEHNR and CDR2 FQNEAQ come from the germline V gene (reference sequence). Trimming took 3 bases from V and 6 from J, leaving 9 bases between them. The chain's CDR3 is CASSLGPSEQYV. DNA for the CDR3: TGTGCCAGCAGCTTGGGTCCTTCCGAGCAGTACGTC.

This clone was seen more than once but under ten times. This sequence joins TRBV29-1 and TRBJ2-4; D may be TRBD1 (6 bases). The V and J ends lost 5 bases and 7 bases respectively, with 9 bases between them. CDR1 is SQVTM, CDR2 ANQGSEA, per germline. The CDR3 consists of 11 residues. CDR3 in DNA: TGCAGCGTTTCCCAGGGGAACATTCAGTACTTC. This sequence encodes CSVSQGNIQYF.

The CDR3 coding sequence is TGCGCCAGCAGCCAAGATAAGAACTATCCAGGCACAGATACGCAGTATTTT. It yields the protein CASSQDKNYPGTDTQYF. This sequence joins TRBV4-1 and TRBJ2-3; D is undetermined. Per the germline V gene, CDR1 is MGHRA and CDR2 is YSYEKL. The CDR3 contains 17 residues. V dropped 0 bases and J dropped 1 base, with 14 bases sitting between them.

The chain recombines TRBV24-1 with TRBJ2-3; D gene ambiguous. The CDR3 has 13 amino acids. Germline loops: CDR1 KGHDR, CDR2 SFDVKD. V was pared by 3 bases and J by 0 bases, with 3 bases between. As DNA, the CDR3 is TGTGCCACCAGTGATGCTAGCACAGATACGCAGTATTTT. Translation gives CATSDASTDTQYF.

CDR3 amino acids: CASSMPDSVYGYTF. The CDR3 nucleotides are TGTGCCAGTAGTATGCCAGACTCCGTCTATGGCTACACCTTC. This rearrangement joins TRBV19 to TRBJ1-2; no clear D. CDR1 and CDR2 (germline): LNHDA, SQIVND (reference sequence). This CDR3 has 14 residues. Trimming cost V 3 bases and J 4 bases, with 12 bases left between them.

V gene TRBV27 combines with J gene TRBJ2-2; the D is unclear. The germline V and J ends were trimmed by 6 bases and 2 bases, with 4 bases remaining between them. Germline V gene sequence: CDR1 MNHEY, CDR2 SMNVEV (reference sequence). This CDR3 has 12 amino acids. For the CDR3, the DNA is TGTGCCAGCAGCTTTAACACCGGGGAGCTGTTTTTT. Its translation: CASSFNTGELFF.

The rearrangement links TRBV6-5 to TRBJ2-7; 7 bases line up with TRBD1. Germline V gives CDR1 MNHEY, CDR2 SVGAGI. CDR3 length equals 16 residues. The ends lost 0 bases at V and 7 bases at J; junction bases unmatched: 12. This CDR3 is CASSYSGTVASGEQYV. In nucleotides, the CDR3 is TGTGCCAGCAGTTACTCGGGGACAGTTGCTTCGGGGGAGCAGTACGTC.

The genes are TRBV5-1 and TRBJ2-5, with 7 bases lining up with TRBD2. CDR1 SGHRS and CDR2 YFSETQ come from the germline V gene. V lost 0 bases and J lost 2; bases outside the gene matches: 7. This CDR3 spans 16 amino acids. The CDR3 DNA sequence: TGCGCCAGCAGCTTGGTGCTAGCGGTACGACAAGAGACCCAGTACTTC. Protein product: CASSLVLAVRQETQYF.

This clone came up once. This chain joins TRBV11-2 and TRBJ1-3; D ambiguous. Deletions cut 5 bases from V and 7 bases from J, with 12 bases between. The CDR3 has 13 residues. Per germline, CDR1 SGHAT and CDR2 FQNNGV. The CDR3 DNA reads TGTGCCAGCAGCACCGGATCCGGGAACACCATATATTTT. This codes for CASSTGSGNTIYF.

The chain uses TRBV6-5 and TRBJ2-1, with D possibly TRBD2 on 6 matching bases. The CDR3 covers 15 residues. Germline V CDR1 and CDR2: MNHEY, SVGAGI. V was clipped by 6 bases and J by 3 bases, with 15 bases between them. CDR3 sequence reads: CASRGDWLLYNEQFF. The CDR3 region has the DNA TGTGCCAGCAGAGGGGACTGGCTACTCTACAATGAGCAGTTCTTC.

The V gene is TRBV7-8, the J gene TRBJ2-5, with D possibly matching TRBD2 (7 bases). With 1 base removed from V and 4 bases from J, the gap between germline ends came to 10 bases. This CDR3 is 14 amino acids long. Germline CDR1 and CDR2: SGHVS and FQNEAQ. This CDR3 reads CASSLVGGPETQYF. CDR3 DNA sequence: TGTGCCAGCAGCTTAGTCGGGGGGCCAGAGACCCAGTACTTC.

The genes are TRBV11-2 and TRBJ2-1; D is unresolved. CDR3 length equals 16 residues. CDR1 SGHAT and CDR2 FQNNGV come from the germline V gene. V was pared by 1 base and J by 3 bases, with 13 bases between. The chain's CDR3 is CASSLGPRKLYNEQFF. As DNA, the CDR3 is TGTGCCAGCAGCTTAGGCCCCCGAAAGCTCTACAATGAGCAGTTCTTC.

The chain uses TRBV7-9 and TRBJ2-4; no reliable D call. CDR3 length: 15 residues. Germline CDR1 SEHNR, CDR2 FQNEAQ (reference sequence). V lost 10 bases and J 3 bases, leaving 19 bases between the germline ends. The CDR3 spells CAIRSPPGFKNIQYF. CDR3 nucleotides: TGTGCCATCAGATCTCCACCGGGTTTCAAAAACATTCAGTACTTC.

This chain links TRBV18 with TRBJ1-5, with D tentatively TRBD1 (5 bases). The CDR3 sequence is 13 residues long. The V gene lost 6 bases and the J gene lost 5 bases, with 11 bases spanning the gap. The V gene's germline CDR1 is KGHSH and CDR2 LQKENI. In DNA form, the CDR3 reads TGTGCCAGCTCTCAAACGGGGGATCAGCCCCAGCATTTT. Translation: CASSQTGDQPQHF.

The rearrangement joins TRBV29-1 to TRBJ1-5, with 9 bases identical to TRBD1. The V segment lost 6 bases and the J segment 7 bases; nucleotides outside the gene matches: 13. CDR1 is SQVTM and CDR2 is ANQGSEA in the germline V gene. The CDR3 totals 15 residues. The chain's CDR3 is CSVPPGQGKGQPQHF. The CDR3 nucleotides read TGCAGCGTGCCTCCGGGACAGGGAAAGGGCCAGCCCCAGCATTTT.

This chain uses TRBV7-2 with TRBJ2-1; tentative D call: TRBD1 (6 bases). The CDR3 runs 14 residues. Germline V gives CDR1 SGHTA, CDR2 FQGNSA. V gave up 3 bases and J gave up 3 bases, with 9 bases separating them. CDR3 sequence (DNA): TGTGCCAGCAGCTTTTGGACAGTCTACAATGAGCAGTTCTTC. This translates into CASSFWTVYNEQFF.

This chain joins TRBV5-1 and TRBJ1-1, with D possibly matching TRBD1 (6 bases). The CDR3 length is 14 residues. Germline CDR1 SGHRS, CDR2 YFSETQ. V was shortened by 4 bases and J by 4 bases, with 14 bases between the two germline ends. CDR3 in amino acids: CASSLGGAGTEAFF. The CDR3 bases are TGCGCCAGCAGCCTGGGGGGGGCCGGCACTGAAGCTTTCTTT.

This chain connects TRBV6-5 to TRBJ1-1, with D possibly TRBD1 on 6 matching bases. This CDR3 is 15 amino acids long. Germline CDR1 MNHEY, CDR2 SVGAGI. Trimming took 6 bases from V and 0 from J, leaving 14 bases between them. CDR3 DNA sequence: TGTGCCAGCAGGACCACCGGGACAATGAACACTGAAGCTTTCTTT. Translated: CASRTTGTMNTEAFF.

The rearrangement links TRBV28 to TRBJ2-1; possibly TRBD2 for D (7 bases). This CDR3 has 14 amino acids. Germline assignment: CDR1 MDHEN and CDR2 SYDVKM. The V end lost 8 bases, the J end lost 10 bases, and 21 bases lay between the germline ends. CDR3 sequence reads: CASAEGGTLQEQFF. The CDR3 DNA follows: TGTGCCAGCGCCGAGGGGGGGACCTTGCAGGAGCAGTTCTTC.

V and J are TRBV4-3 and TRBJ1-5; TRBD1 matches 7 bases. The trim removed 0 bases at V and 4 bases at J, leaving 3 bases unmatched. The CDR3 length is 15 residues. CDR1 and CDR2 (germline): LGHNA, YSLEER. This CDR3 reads CASSQERRGNQPQHF. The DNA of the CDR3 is TGCGCCAGCAGCCAAGAGCGCAGGGGGAATCAGCCCCAGCATTTT.